A single sample is the source of the 25 T cell receptor beta chains below, sequenced in a study of regulatory T cells in long-lasting Graves disease (dated by TCRdb to 2020 to 2022). Library preparation used multiplex PCR. Sequencing instrument: Illumina HiSeq 4000. iRepertoire HTBI primers and Arm-PCR amplification of CDR3 regions were used to construct TCR beta libraries. TCRdb reprocessing: public reads trimmed at Q25 with fastp, clones called with MiXCR, in-frame beta chains kept. Each CDR3 protein gets just one entry, which takes the most common genes and DNA from the rows behind it. The sample table records approximately 350,000 distinct CDR3 sequences; approximately 15% of these occur just once. Roughly 29% of the sample lies in the top ten. In light of the paper, this sample's time point label describes: newly diagnosed GD, antithyroid drugs for less than 3 months. RNA was extracted from PBMCs in TRIzol for both TCR sequencing and RNA sequencing.

The sample was also reused in another study, on T cells in Graves' hyperthyroidism and ophthalmopathy.

The sequences come from peripheral blood mononuclear cells (PBMCs), collected at new diagnosis, from a patient treated with antithyroid drugs. The receptors were gathered from a man between 35 and 55 years old with Graves disease. Donor details come from another sample of the same person, matched by shared clones.

This clonotype was seen ten or more times. This rearrangement joins TRBV20-1 to TRBJ2-1; TRBD1 might be the D (6 bases). V was shortened by 6 bases and J by 0 bases, with 15 bases between the two germline ends. Per the germline V gene, CDR1 is DFQATT and CDR2 is SNEGSKA (reference sequence). The length of the CDR3 is 15 residues. Here the CDR3 DNA reads TGCAGTGCGGCACCTCGGACAGCCTCCTACAATGAGCAGTTCTTC. Translation gives CSAAPRTASYNEQFF.

At least ten counts were recorded for this clonotype. This chain links TRBV2 with TRBJ1-2, with D unresolved. V dropped 2 bases and J dropped 3 bases, with 1 base sitting between them. Germline-derived CDR1 and CDR2 are SNHLY and FYNNEI. The CDR3 length is 11 residues. This chain's CDR3 is CASSEHYGYTF. The CDR3, as DNA: TGTGCCAGCAGTGAACACTATGGCTACACCTTC.

The CDR3 DNA is TGCAGTGCTAGAGCTCGCACAGGCAATGGCTACACCTTC. This gives the protein CSARARTGNGYTF. This chain uses TRBV20-1 with TRBJ1-2; maybe TRBD1 (5 bases). This CDR3 contains 13 residues. Germline V gene lookup returns CDR1 DFQATT and CDR2 SNEGSKA (reference sequence). V was trimmed by 1 base and J by 6 bases, leaving 12 bases between them.

This clonotype was recorded at least ten times. CDR3 sequence: CASSDRFLNTEAFF. The DNA of the CDR3 is TGTGCCAGCAGTGACAGGTTTCTGAACACTGAAGCTTTCTTT. V is TRBV2 and J is TRBJ1-1; D remains unclear. CDR3 size: 14 residues. The ends were cut back, 3 bases at V and 0 bases at J, with 8 bases in the middle. Germline CDR1 SNHLY, CDR2 FYNNEI.

This clonotype was counted ten times or more. The J gene is TRBJ2-3, the V gene TRBV7-2; no reliable D call. V was shortened by 5 bases and J by 6 bases, with 9 bases between the two germline ends. The germline CDR1 and CDR2 sequences are SGHTA and FQGNSA. This CDR3 has 12 amino acids. The CDR3: CASSRIRDTQYF. CDR3 DNA sequence: TGTGCCAGCAGCCGCATTAGGGATACGCAGTATTTT.

CDR3 sequence (DNA): TGTGCCAGCAGTTACGGAAACCAGCGGACTAACTATGGCTACACCTTC. The encoded protein is CASSYGNQRTNYGYTF. The chain carries TRBV6-9 and TRBJ1-2; D not certain. There are 16 residues in the CDR3. Trimming took 3 bases from V and 0 from J, leaving 14 bases between them. The germline CDR1 and CDR2 sequences are MNHGY and SVAAGI.

This rearrangement joins TRBV29-1 to TRBJ1-5; D is possibly TRBD1 (5 bases). The V and J ends lost 6 bases and 7 bases respectively, with 16 bases between them. The germline V gene encodes CDR1 SQVTM and CDR2 ANQGSEA. The CDR3 is 13 amino acids. The chain's CDR3 is CSVEGQDGQPQHF. Written as DNA, the CDR3 is TGCAGCGTCGAGGGGCAGGACGGACAGCCCCAGCATTTT.

This clonotype showed up many times. The rearrangement joins TRBV3-1 to TRBJ2-1; D is undetermined. V was trimmed by 5 bases and J by 5 bases, leaving 10 bases between them. The germline gives CDR1 LGHDT, CDR2 YNNKEL (reference sequence). The CDR3 consists of 13 residues. The CDR3 region is CASSFYSDNEQFF. CDR3 sequence (DNA): TGTGCCAGCAGCTTTTACAGCGACAATGAGCAGTTCTTC.

The CDR3 here is CASSVSGGHGELFF. CDR3 nucleotides: TGTGCCAGCAGCGTCAGCGGGGGGCACGGGGAGCTGTTTTTT. The gene calls are TRBV9 and TRBJ2-2, with TRBD2 matching over 9 bases. The CDR3 is made up of 14 amino acids. The V gene's germline CDR1 is SGDLS and CDR2 YYNGEE. Germline trimming cut 2 bases from V and 7 bases from J; bases unmatched to any gene: 3. The whole variable domain, remainder taken from reference TRBV9 and TRBJ2-2, is DSGVTQTPKHLITATGQRVTLRCSPRSGDLSVYWYQQSLDQGLQFLIQYYNGEERAKGNILERFSAQQFPDLHSELNLSSLELGDSALYFCASSVSGGHGELFFGEGSRLTVL.

The chain carries TRBV5-1 and TRBJ2-3; D remains unclear. The germline V gene encodes CDR1 SGHRS and CDR2 YFSETQ. The length of the CDR3 is 17 residues. The ends were cut back, 4 bases at V and 4 bases at J, with 22 bases in the middle. The CDR3 here is CASSHPRGDPRADTQYF. The CDR3, as DNA: TGCGCCAGCAGCCACCCGAGAGGAGACCCACGGGCAGATACGCAGTATTTT.

This clonotype was seen many times. The chain couples TRBV28 to TRBJ2-2, with a possible D match to TRBD2 (6 bases). The ends were cut back, 5 bases at V and 6 bases at J, with 19 bases in the middle. The CDR3 totals 16 residues. Germline V gene lookup returns CDR1 MDHEN and CDR2 SYDVKM. As DNA, the CDR3 is TGTGCCAGCAGTCCCTCACGCGGGGATGGGGCCGGGGAGCTGTTTTTT. Protein sequence: CASSPSRGDGAGELFF.

The genes are TRBV30 and TRBJ2-5; D is ambiguous. V lost 1 base and J lost 5, with 5 bases in between. CDR1 is GTSNPN and CDR2 is SVGIG in the germline V gene (reference sequence). The CDR3 loop spans 11 amino acids. CDR3 sequence: CAWSDLETQYF. Written as DNA, the CDR3 is TGTGCCTGGAGTGACCTGGAGACCCAGTACTTC.

The chain carries TRBV19 and TRBJ2-2, with D perhaps matching TRBD1 (6 bases). V lost 9 bases and J 5 bases, leaving 16 bases between the germline ends. This CDR3 is 14 amino acids long. Germline assignment: CDR1 LNHDA and CDR2 SQIVND (reference sequence). CDR3 residues: CASRTGMGTGELFF. Written as DNA, the CDR3 is TGTGCCAGCCGAACAGGGATGGGAACCGGGGAGCTGTTTTTT.

On this clonotype itself: A read error likely explains this, since a far larger clone differs by one base. This chain uses TRBV6-1 with TRBJ2-7, with 7 bases that match TRBD1. The trim removed 3 bases at V and 6 bases at J, leaving 2 bases unmatched. This CDR3 spans 12 amino acids. Germline lookup yields CDR1 MNHNS and CDR2 SASEGT. The CDR3 is CASSESGGEQYF. CDR3 sequence (DNA): TGTGCCAGCAGTGAGTCAGGGGGCGAGCAGTACTTC.

The chain carries TRBV6-5 and TRBJ2-1, with a tentative D call TRBD2 (6 bases). CDR1 is MNHEY and CDR2 is SVGAGI in the germline V gene. The CDR3 is 12 residues long. With 0 bases removed from V and 12 bases from J, the gap between germline ends came to 9 bases. In DNA form, the CDR3 reads TGTGCCAGCAGTTACTCCTGGACTACGCAGTTCTTC. Translation gives CASSYSWTTQFF.

The chain links TRBV6-1 to TRBJ1-5; D is undetermined. Between the trimmed V and J ends, which lost 6 bases and 2 bases, there was a span of 14 bases. The CDR3 totals 15 residues. Germline loops: CDR1 MNHNS, CDR2 SASEGT. The CDR3 is CASSPEIKGNQPQHF. CDR3 bases: TGTGCCAGCAGCCCGGAAATAAAAGGCAATCAGCCCCAGCATTTT.

This clonotype was counted between two and nine times. Mismatch with germline at one junction end may stem from a read error. The chain couples TRBV19 to TRBJ2-3; 8 nucleotides align to TRBD2. The length of the CDR3 is 14 residues. In germline, CDR1 is LNHDA, CDR2 SQIVND (reference sequence). The CDR3 protein is CASSGSGGTGTQYF. The CDR3 nucleotides read TGTGCCAGTAGTGGCAGCGGGGGCACAGGTACGCAGTATTTT.

The V call is TRBV11-2, the J call TRBJ2-1; D is uncertain. The CDR3 totals 13 residues. Trimming removed 3 bases from V and 8 bases from J, with 11 bases in between. Germline V gene data show CDR1 as SGHAT and CDR2 as FQNNGV. The chain's CDR3 is CASSFYSVDEQFF. The CDR3 bases are TGTGCCAGCAGCTTCTACAGCGTCGATGAGCAGTTCTTC.

Of note for this clonotype: A read error may be the cause here, since a much bigger clone is one base away. This sequence joins TRBV6-2 or TRBV6-3 and TRBJ2-7; 9 nucleotides match TRBD2. The CDR3 has 16 amino acids. Germline V gene data show CDR1 as MNHEY and CDR2 as SVGEGT. The CDR3 region is CASRGGGAGGSYELYF. The DNA for the CDR3 is TGTGCCAGCAGGGGCGGGGGGGCCGGTGGGTCCTACGAGCTGTACTTC.

This chain links TRBV9 with TRBJ2-7; tentative D call: TRBD1 (6 bases). V lost 0 bases and J 4 bases, leaving 11 bases between the germline ends. The CDR3 extends over 14 amino acids. Germline V CDR1 and CDR2: SGDLS, YYNGEE. The DNA for the CDR3 is TGTGCCAGCAGCGTAGCAGGGGTTGGGTACGAGCAGTACTTC. Protein product: CASSVAGVGYEQYF.

Many counts were recorded for this clonotype. The chain combines TRBV6-9 with TRBJ2-7; D not certain. V was clipped by 3 bases and J by 2 bases, with 8 bases between them. The CDR3 covers 13 residues. CDR1 is MNHGY and CDR2 is SVAAGI in the germline V gene. CDR3 region: CASSYRQAYEQYF. Here the CDR3 DNA reads TGTGCCAGCAGTTACCGACAAGCCTACGAGCAGTACTTC.

This clonotype has ten or more counts. The chain joins TRBV28 to TRBJ1-2; D not resolved. The CDR3 totals 12 residues. Germline CDR1 and CDR2: MDHEN and SYDVKM. Trimming shortened V by 8 bases and J by 4 bases, and 11 bases separated the two germline ends. CDR3: CASQSGGYGYTF. CDR3 DNA sequence: TGTGCCAGCCAGTCTGGCGGCTATGGCTACACCTTC.

This clonotype was counted a few times. This rearrangement joins TRBV11-2 to TRBJ2-2, with 11 bases identical to TRBD1. The CDR3 loop spans 15 amino acids. The germline gives CDR1 SGHAT, CDR2 FQNNGV. The V and J ends lost 6 bases and 4 bases, in that order; junction bases with no gene match: 4. CDR3 sequence: CASRWTGGSTGELFF. The CDR3 DNA reads TGTGCCAGCAGATGGACAGGGGGCTCCACCGGGGAGCTGTTTTTT.

Many counts were recorded for this clonotype. V and J are TRBV27 and TRBJ2-2; D is perhaps TRBD2 (5 bases). The ends were cut back, 8 bases at V and 9 bases at J, with 22 bases in the middle. Germline CDR1 is MNHEY and CDR2 is SMNVEV (reference sequence). The CDR3 length is 15 residues. The CDR3 DNA follows: TGTGCCAGCCGACCCTTCCTTCGGGGTGTCTGGGAGCTGTTTTTT. This gives the protein CASRPFLRGVWELFF.

This clonotype was recorded only once. The CDR3 end shows no conserved phenylalanine or tryptophan, and so a read error is likely. The CDR3 DNA sequence: TGTGCCAGCGGTATTGGAGAGACCCAGTACTCC. Translated, it gives CASGIGETQYS. J is TRBJ2-5 and V is TRBV6-1; D remains unclear. The CDR3 runs to 11 residues. Between the trimmed V and J ends, which lost 8 bases and 4 bases, there was a span of 8 bases. Looked up from germline, CDR1 is MNHNS and CDR2 is SASEGT.